Listed below are T cell receptor beta chains from one sample, sequenced in a study of cytomegalovirus exposure and HLA in healthy donors. Profiling relied on immunoSEQ multiplex PCR, and the TCRdb table lists in-frame clones only, not all of them. The sample consists of around 91,000 clones, around 60% of them appearing once. Input material: PBMCs. These receptors were collected from a human donor in good health. Both conserved end residues are part of each CDR3. D genes are given only for firm matches. Not every row has a clone size; where given, it reads once, few, many or a size class.

CASRYSGGNQPQHF,TGTGCCAGTAGATACAGCGGTGGCAATCAGCCCCAGCATTTT,TRBJ1-5,NA,TRBV19,14,NA
CASSQVRQGNPLNEKLFF,TGCGCCAGCAGCCAAGTGAGGCAGGGGAACCCCCTTAATGAAAAACTGTTTTTT,TRBJ1-4,NA,TRBV4-3,18,NA
CASSIQDSWNEQFF,TGTGCCAGTAGTATACAGGACAGTTGGAATGAGCAGTTCTTC,TRBJ2-1,NA,TRBV19,14,NA
CASRPDSYQPQHF,TGTGCCAGCAGACCGGACAGTTATCAGCCCCAGCATTTT,TRBJ1-5,NA,TRBV28,13,few
CASSLVPGQGGEQFF,TGTGCCAGCAGCTTGGTACCCGGACAGGGCGGTGAGCAGTTCTTC,TRBJ2-1,TRBD1,TRBV5-6,15,NA
CASSSRRQGPFYTEAFF,TGCGCCAGCAGCTCCCGTAGACAGGGCCCCTTTTACACTGAAGCTTTCTTT,TRBJ1-1,TRBD1,TRBV5-1,17,few
CASNDLGRTEAFF,TGTGCCAGCAATGACTTGGGGCGCACTGAAGCTTTCTTT,TRBJ1-1,NA,TRBV5-4,13,few
CATYTGGLINQPQHF,TGTGCCACCTATACAGGGGGCTTAATCAATCAGCCCCAGCATTTT,TRBJ1-5,TRBD1,TRBV6-1,15,NA
CASSTGGTGELFF,TGTGCCAGCTCAACGGGGGGCACCGGGGAGCTGTTTTTT,TRBJ2-2,TRBD2,TRBV7-9,13,NA
CAISTGTGEEYNEQFF,TGTGCCATCAGTACCGGGACAGGGGAAGAATACAATGAGCAGTTCTTC,TRBJ2-1,TRBD1,TRBV10-3,16,few
CASRNRDGYEQFF,TGCGCCAGCAGGAACAGGGACGGCTATGAGCAGTTCTTC,TRBJ2-1,NA,TRBV5-1,13,NA
CASSRHKGAGEETQYF,TGTGCCAGCAGCAGACATAAGGGGGCTGGGGAAGAGACCCAGTACTTC,TRBJ2-5,TRBD1,TRBV7-2,16,few
CAWSTRQGLPYEQYF,TGTGCCTGGAGTACCAGACAGGGGCTACCCTACGAGCAGTACTTC,TRBJ2-7,TRBD1,TRBV30,15,NA
CASSITGGSGELFF,TGTGCCAGTAGTATAACAGGGGGCTCCGGGGAGCTGTTTTTT,TRBJ2-2,TRBD1,TRBV19,14,few
CASSLGETNTGELFF,TGCGCCAGCAGCTTGGGGGAGACAAACACCGGGGAGCTGTTTTTT,TRBJ2-2,NA,TRBV5-1,15,few
CASSLTGGVPYEQYF,TGTGCCAGCAGTTTGACCGGGGGGGTGCCCTACGAGCAGTACTTC,TRBJ2-7,TRBD2,TRBV6-5,15,NA
CASSLSPGFLSYEQYF,TGCGCCAGCAGCTTGTCGCCAGGATTCCTTTCCTACGAGCAGTACTTC,TRBJ2-7,NA,TRBV5-1,16,NA
CASSQRQRNTIYF,TGTGCCAGCAGTCAGAGACAGAGAAACACCATATATTTT,TRBJ1-3,NA,TRBV6-5,13,NA
CASSFSGTGGTEAFF,TGTGCCAGCAGCTTTTCCGGGACAGGGGGCACTGAAGCTTTCTTT,TRBJ1-1,TRBD1,TRBV7-9,15,NA
CASSVDQLLTGELFF,TGTGCCAGCAGCGTAGATCAACTCCTCACCGGGGAGCTGTTTTTT,TRBJ2-2,NA,TRBV9,15,once
CASSLVGQQSYEQYF,TGTGCCAGCAGCTTAGTTGGACAGCAATCCTACGAGCAGTACTTC,TRBJ2-7,NA,TRBV7-2,15,NA
CASSHGKGLGEKLFF,TGTGCCAGCAGTCACGGAAAGGGGCTGGGTGAAAAACTGTTTTTT,TRBJ1-4,NA,TRBV7-9,15,NA
CAITGTANEKLFF,TGTGCCATTACCGGGACAGCTAATGAAAAACTGTTTTTT,TRBJ1-4,TRBD1,TRBV2,13,NA
CASSLSSGRYEQYF,TGTGCCAGCAGCCTCTCTAGCGGGAGGTACGAGCAGTACTTC,TRBJ2-7,TRBD2,TRBV5-4,14,NA
CASSMGSRNYGYTF,TGTGCCAGTAGTATGGGGAGTAGGAACTATGGCTACACCTTC,TRBJ1-2,NA,TRBV19,14,few
CASSLAGNSPLHF,TGTGCCAGCAGCTTGGCAGGAAATTCACCCCTCCACTTT,TRBJ1-6,NA,TRBV7-9,13,NA
CASSVAGGGAYNEQFF,TGTGCCAGCAGCGTAGCCGGCGGGGGGGCCTACAATGAGCAGTTCTTC,TRBJ2-1,TRBD2,TRBV9,16,NA
CASSWDMTGDGYTF,TGCGCCAGCAGCTGGGACATGACAGGAGATGGCTACACCTTC,TRBJ1-2,NA,TRBV5-1,14,few
CASTEGAHFATNEKLFF,TGTGCCAGTACAGAGGGGGCCCATTTTGCAACTAATGAAAAACTGTTTTTT,TRBJ1-4,TRBD1,TRBV19,17,NA
CASSESGQGARSNQPQHF,TGCGCCAGCAGTGAGTCGGGACAGGGGGCACGGAGCAATCAGCCCCAGCATTTT,TRBJ1-5,TRBD1,TRBV10-1,18,NA
CASSPAGTGSFIQYF,TGTGCCAGCAGCCCCGCCGGGACAGGGTCTTTCATTCAGTACTTC,TRBJ2-4,TRBD1,TRBV7-9,15,NA
CASREAGTPKETQYF,TGTGCCAGTAGGGAGGCCGGGACTCCTAAAGAGACCCAGTACTTC,TRBJ2-5,NA,TRBV19,15,NA
CASRMSGGASNEQFF,TGTGCCAGCAGGATGAGCGGGGGGGCCTCCAATGAGCAGTTCTTC,TRBJ2-1,TRBD2,TRBV7-9,15,few
CASSGTGNGNYGYTF,TGTGCCAGCAGTGGGACAGGGAACGGGAACTATGGCTACACCTTC,TRBJ1-2,TRBD1,TRBV2,15,NA
CASSRTGDLNEKLFF,TGTGCCAGCAGTCGCACAGGGGATTTGAATGAAAAACTGTTTTTT,TRBJ1-4,TRBD1,TRBV5-4,15,NA
CASSLVGAMEDTQYF,TGCGCCAGCAGCTTGGTGGGCGCGATGGAAGATACGCAGTATTTT,TRBJ2-3,NA,TRBV5-1,15,NA
CATTYGQLNTEAFF,TGTGCCACCACTTATGGACAGTTGAACACTGAAGCTTTCTTT,TRBJ1-1,NA,TRBV6-1,14,NA
CASSPPDRVNQPQHF,TGTGCCAGCTCACCACCTGACAGGGTCAATCAGCCCCAGCATTTT,TRBJ1-5,TRBD1,TRBV18,15,NA
CASSLVGASETQYF,TGTGCCAGCAGCTTAGTTGGGGCCTCAGAGACCCAGTACTTC,TRBJ2-5,NA,TRBV7-2,14,NA
CASSLKGGDSPLHF,TGTGCCAGCAGCTTGAAAGGGGGCGATTCACCCCTCCACTTT,TRBJ1-6,TRBD1,TRBV5-8,14,NA
CASHASGGAAGELFF,TGTGCCAGTCACGCAAGCGGGGGGGCCGCCGGGGAGCTGTTTTTT,TRBJ2-2,TRBD2,TRBV19,15,NA
CASSPHRDRVTDTQYF,TGCGCCAGCAGCCCCCACAGGGATCGTGTCACAGATACGCAGTATTTT,TRBJ2-3,NA,TRBV4-3,16,NA